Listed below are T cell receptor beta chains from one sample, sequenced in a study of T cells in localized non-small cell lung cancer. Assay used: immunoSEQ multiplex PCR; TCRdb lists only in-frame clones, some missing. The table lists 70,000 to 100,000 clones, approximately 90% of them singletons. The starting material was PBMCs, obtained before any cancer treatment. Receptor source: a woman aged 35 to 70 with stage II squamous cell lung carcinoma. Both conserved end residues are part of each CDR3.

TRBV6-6,CASRRGLDYGYTF
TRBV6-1,CASSELGVRSGNTIYF
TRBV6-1,CASRYRPAVLEQYF
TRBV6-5,CASRRQGDNSPLHF
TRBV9,CASSVETHSYSGNTIYF
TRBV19,CASSAPPGLAGSSPYEQYF
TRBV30,CAWTVLAGPAQYF
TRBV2,CASRGTGQNQPQHF
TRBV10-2,CASSESAGQGGSPLHF
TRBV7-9,CASSLLAATDEQYF
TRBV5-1,CASSIGLAGVYEQFF
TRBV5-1,CASSPWSSGSNEKLFF
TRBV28,CASSPGGRYEQYF
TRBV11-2,CASSPRGRATYNSPLHF
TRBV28,CASNTGTLPGEQYF
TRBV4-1,CASSQQSSGALRQFF
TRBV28,CASSLTHATNEKLFF
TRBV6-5,CASGMTGVQGGYTF
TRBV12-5,CASGLPGLAGGLTDTQYF
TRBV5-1,CASSRGPSNQPQHF
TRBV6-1,CASSERASYGYTF
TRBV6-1,CASGRTAEAFF
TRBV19,CASSTTGWEMGQPQHF
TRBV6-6,CASSSHTANYGYTF
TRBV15,CATSSGSGETQYF
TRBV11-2,CASSKRSYNEQFF
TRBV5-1,CASSSRGGVSYEQYF
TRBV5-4,CASSLGLAGPGAQYF
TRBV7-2,CASSPTRTTLDAGELFF
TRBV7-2,CASPRKGHLGGELFF
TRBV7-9,CASSAWTSGVDEQFF
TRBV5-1,CASSPGWRANEKLFF
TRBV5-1,CASSSGLAGETTDTQYF
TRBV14,CASSPSGTAYGYTF
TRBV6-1,CATGRDRTYEQYF
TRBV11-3,CASSLAPGTPQSPLHF
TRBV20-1,CSAQADEQYF
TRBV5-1,CASSLDGLNEKLFF
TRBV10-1,CASSSRGSTGEQYF
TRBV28,CASSLRAIGINQPQHF
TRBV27,CASSLGPHYGYTF
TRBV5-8,CASSSSFFTSGTKDTGELFF
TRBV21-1,CATNYGYTF
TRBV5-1,CASSLEGGQGSGNTIYF
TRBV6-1,CASSWESGTEAFF
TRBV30,CAWSGWLNEKLFF
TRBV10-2,CASSQAAGQPQHF
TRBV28,CASSFLDFPYEQYF
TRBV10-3,CAITDGVGAFF
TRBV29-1,CSVVIGGDKGYTF
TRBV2,CASTPKGEQYF
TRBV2,CASSPSASGNTIYF
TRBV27,CASSSRQGSSYEQYF
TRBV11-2,CASSSHLDGYTF